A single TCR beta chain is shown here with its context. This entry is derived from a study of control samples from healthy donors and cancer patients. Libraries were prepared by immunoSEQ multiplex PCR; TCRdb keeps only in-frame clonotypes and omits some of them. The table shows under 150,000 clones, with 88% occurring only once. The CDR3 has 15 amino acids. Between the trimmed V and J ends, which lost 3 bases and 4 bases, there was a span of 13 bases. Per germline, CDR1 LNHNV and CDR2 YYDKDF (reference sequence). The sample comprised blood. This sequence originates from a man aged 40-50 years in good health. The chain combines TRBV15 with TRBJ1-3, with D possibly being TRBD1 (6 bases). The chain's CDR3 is CATSRAGTTGNTIYF. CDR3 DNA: TGTGCCACCAGCAGGGCCGGGACAACGGGAAACACCATATATTTT.